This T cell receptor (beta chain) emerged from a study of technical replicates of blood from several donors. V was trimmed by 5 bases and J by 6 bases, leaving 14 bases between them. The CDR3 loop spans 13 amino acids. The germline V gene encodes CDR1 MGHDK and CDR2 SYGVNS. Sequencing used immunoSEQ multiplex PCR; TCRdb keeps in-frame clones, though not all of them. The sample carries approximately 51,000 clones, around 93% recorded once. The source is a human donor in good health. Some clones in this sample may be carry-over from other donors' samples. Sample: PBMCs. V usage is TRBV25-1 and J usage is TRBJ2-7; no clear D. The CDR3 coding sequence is TGTGCCAGCAGTCCATCCCGGTATCGCGAGCAGTACTTC. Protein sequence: CASSPSRYREQYF.